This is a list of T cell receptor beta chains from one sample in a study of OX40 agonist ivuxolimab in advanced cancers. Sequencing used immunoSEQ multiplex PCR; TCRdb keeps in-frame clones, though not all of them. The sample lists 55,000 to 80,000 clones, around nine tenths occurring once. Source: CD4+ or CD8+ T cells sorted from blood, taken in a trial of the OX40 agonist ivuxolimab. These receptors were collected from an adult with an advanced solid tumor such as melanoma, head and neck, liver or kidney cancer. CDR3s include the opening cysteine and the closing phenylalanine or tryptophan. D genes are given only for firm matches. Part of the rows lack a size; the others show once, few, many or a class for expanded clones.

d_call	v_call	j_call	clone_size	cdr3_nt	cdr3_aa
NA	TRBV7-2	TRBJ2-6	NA	TGTGCCAGCAGCTTTTCAGGGACGCTAGGGGCCAACGTCCTGACTTTC	CASSFSGTLGANVLTF
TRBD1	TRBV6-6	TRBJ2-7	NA	TGTGCCAGCACCCGGGACAGGCTCTACGAGCAGTACTTC	CASTRDRLYEQYF
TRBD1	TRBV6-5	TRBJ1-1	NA	TGTGCCAGCAGTGCACAGGGGGCGAGTGAAGCTTTCTTT	CASSAQGASEAFF
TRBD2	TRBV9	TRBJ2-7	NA	TGTGCCAGCAGCGTAGGCACCGGGACTAGCGGGAGGGGGGAGCAGTACTTC	CASSVGTGTSGRGEQYF
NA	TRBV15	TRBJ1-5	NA	TGTGCCACCAGCAGAGTGGGGATAAATCAGCCCCAGCATTTT	CATSRVGINQPQHF
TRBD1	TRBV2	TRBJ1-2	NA	TGTGCCAGCAGTGAGGATGGACAGGTTGGCTACACCTTC	CASSEDGQVGYTF
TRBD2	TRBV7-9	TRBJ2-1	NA	TGTGCCAGCAGCATACTAGCGGGACCATACAATGAGCAGTTCTTC	CASSILAGPYNEQFF
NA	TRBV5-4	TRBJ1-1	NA	TGTGCCAGCAGCTTGGATGCGGGGATGAACACTGAAGCTTTCTTT	CASSLDAGMNTEAFF
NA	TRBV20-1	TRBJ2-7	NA	TGCAGTGCATTGAAGGCCTACGAGCAGTACTTC	CSALKAYEQYF
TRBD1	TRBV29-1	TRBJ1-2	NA	TGCAGCGTTGTAGGCACAGGGGGAACGGTTGACTATGGCTACACCTTC	CSVVGTGGTVDYGYTF
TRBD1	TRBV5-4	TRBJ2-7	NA	TGTGCCAGCAGCTTGGGGGACAGGGCCCACGAGCAGTACTTC	CASSLGDRAHEQYF
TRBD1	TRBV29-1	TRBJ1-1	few	TGCAGCGTTCTGGGACAGGTAGGGAACACTGAAGCTTTCTTT	CSVLGQVGNTEAFF
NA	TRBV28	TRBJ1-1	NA	TGTGCCACCAAAACCGGGACGAGGGTCACTGAAGCTTTCTTT	CATKTGTRVTEAFF
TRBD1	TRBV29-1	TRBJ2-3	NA	TGCAGCGTTCAATCCTTGGACAGGGGGACGACAGATACGCAGTATTTT	CSVQSLDRGTTDTQYF
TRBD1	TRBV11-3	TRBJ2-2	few	TGTGCCAGCAGCTTTATTCAGGGGGCGGTCACCGGGGAGCTGTTTTTT	CASSFIQGAVTGELFF
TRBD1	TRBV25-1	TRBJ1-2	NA	TGTGCCAGCAGTGTAACCGGGACAGGCTACTATGGCTACACCTTC	CASSVTGTGYYGYTF
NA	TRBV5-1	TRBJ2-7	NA	TGCGCCAGCAGCTTGTCCGCCTACGAGCAGTACTTC	CASSLSAYEQYF
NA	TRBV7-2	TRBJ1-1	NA	TGTGCCAGCAGCTTGGGGGTCCTAGGAGGGGTTATGAACACTGAAGCTTTCTTT	CASSLGVLGGVMNTEAFF